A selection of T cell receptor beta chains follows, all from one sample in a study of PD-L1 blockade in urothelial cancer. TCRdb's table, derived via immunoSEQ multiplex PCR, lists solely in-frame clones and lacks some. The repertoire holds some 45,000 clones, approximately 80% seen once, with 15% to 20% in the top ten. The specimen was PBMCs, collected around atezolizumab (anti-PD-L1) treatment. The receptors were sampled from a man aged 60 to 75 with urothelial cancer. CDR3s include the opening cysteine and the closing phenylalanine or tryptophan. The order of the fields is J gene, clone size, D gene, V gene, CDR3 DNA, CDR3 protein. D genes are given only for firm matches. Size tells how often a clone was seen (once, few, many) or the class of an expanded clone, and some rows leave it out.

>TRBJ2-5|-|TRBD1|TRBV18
TGTGCCAGCTCACGTGACAGGGGGTTCGGGGAGACCCAGTACTTC
CASSRDRGFGETQYF
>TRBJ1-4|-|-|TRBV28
TGTGCCAGCAGTTCCCCCGGGGTAGCCACTAATGAAAAACTGTTTTTT
CASSSPGVATNEKLFF
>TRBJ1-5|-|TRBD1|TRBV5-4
TGTGCCAGCAGCCCTGGGACAGGGGCTAGTCAGCCCCAGCATTTT
CASSPGTGASQPQHF
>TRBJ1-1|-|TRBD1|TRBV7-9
TGTGCCAGCAGCCTACAGGGGGGAGGCACTGAAGCTTTCTTT
CASSLQGGGTEAFF
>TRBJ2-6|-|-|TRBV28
TGTGCCAGCAGACCCGACCGAGACAGTTCCTCTGGGGCCAACGTCCTGACTTTC
CASRPDRDSSSGANVLTF
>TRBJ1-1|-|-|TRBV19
TGTGCCAGTAGTATAGATGGGTTGGGCAGTAAGAACACTGAAGCTTTCTTT
CASSIDGLGSKNTEAFF
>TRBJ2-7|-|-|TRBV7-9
TGTGCCAGCAGCTTAGGGGTCAGGCCCTACGAGCAGTACTTC
CASSLGVRPYEQYF
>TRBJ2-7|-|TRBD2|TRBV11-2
TGTGCCAGCAGCTTAATCTCGGGGGGGGAGCTGTACTTC
CASSLISGGELYF
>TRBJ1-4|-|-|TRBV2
TGTGCCAGCAGTGCAACAGGGACTGAAAAACTGTTTTTT
CASSATGTEKLFF
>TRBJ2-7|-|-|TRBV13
TGTGCCAGCAGCTTAATGCGACTTAGCTCCTACGAGCAGTACTTC
CASSLMRLSSYEQYF
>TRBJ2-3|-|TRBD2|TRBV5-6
TGTGCCAGCAGCTTGGATGGTAGCGGGGACCCCACAGATACGCAGTATTTT
CASSLDGSGDPTDTQYF
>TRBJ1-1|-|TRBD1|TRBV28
TGTGCCAGCAGTTCCTCAGGACAGGGGGGTTCTGAAGCTTTCTTT
CASSSSGQGGSEAFF
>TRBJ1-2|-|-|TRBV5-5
TGTGCCAGCAGCCCCTCAGGGGCAGGCTATGGCTACACCTTC
CASSPSGAGYGYTF
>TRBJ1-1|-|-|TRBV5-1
TGCGCCAGCAGCTTGGTGGGGGGGGAGGTTAAAGCTTTCTTT
CASSLVGGEVKAFF
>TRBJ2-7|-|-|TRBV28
TGTGCCAGCAGGCTACAGGGTCCCTACGAGCAGTACTTC
CASRLQGPYEQYF
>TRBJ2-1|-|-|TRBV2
TGTGCCAGCAACGAGGCGGCATCGCAGTTCTTC
CASNEAASQFF
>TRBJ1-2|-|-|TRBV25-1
TGTGCCAGCAGGCAAGGAACAGACTATGGCTACACCTTC
CASRQGTDYGYTF
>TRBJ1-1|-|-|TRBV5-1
TGCGCCAGCAGCTTGGGCGGGGTGGGAGCTGAAGCTTTCTTT
CASSLGGVGAEAFF
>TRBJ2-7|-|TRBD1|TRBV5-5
TGTGCCAGCAGCTTGGGTAGCGACAGGGGACGTTACGAGCAGTACTTC
CASSLGSDRGRYEQYF
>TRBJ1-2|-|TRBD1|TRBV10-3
TGTGCCATCAGTGACGGTGGGACAGTCTCCTTTGGCTACACCTTC
CAISDGGTVSFGYTF
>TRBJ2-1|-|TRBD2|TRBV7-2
TGTGCCAGCAGCTTCGGACTAGCTAGGGGCGATGAGCAGTTCTTC
CASSFGLARGDEQFF
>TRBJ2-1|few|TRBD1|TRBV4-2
TGTGCCAGCAGCCAAGACGGCGACAGGGTTAGTAATGAGCAGTTCTTC
CASSQDGDRVSNEQFF
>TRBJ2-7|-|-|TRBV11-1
TGTGCCAGCAGCCGCGACAGAACCTACGAGCAGTACTTC
CASSRDRTYEQYF
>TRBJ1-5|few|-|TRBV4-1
TGCGCCAGCAGCCGCAACACCTATTATGACAATAGCAATCAGCCCCAGCATTTT
CASSRNTYYDNSNQPQHF
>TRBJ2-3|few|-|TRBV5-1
TGCGCCAGCAGCTATACTAGTGTCGTAGCAGATACGCAGTATTTT
CASSYTSVVADTQYF
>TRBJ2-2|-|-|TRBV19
TGTGCCAGTAGTATCAGGGTGAACGGGGAGCTGTTTTTT
CASSIRVNGELFF
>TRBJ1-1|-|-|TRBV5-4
TGTGCCAGCAGCTTAAGGCAGGGGAACACTGAAGCTTTCTTT
CASSLRQGNTEAFF
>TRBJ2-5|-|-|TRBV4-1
TGCGCCAGCAAATCCTTTGAGACCCAGTACTTC
CASKSFETQYF
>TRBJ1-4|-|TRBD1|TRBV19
TGTGCCAGTATGGGACAGTTTTCCACTAATGAAAAACTGTTTTTT
CASMGQFSTNEKLFF
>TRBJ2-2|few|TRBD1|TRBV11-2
TGTGCCAGCAGCAAGGGACAGGGGGCGACCGGGGAGCTGTTTTTT
CASSKGQGATGELFF
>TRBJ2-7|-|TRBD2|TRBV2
TGTGCCAGCAGGGAGAGCGGGAGCACCTACGAGCAGTACTTC
CASRESGSTYEQYF
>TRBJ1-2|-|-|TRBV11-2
TGTGCCAGCAGCACCCGCCTTCGGGCTAACTATGGCTACACCTTC
CASSTRLRANYGYTF
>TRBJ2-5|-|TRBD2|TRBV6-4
TGTGCCAGCAGTGACCACTCCTATATCGGGACTAGCTCCCAAGAGACCCAGTACTTC
CASSDHSYIGTSSQETQYF
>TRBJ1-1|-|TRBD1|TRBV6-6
TGTGCCAGCAGTTACAAGACAGGGATCACTGAAGCTTTCTTT
CASSYKTGITEAFF
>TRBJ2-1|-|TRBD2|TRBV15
TGTGCCACCAGCAGAGCCGGTCCGAGCGGGAGTGATGAGCAGTTCTTC
CATSRAGPSGSDEQFF
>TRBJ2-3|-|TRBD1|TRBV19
TGTGCCAGTAGTGCAGACAACAGGGGATACGATACGCAGTATTTT
CASSADNRGYDTQYF
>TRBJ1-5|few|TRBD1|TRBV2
TGTGCCAGCAGTCGACAGGGGTTCGGGCAGCCCCAGCATTTT
CASSRQGFGQPQHF
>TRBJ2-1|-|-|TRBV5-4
TGTGCCAGCAGCTCCGAGGGCAGCTTTAGCTCCTACAATGAGCAGTTCTTC
CASSSEGSFSSYNEQFF
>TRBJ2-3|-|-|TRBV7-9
TGTGCCAGCCGTAGCACAGATACGCAGTATTTT
CASRSTDTQYF
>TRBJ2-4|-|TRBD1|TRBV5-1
TGCGCCAGCAGCTTGGGACAGGGTTGGGTCGACATTCAGTACTTC
CASSLGQGWVDIQYF
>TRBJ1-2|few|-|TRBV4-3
TGCGCCAGCAGCCAAACGGGGGTAAACGGCTACACCTTC
CASSQTGVNGYTF
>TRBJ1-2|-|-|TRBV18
TGTGCCAGCTCCCCTGACACTGTCGGCGGCTACACCTTC
CASSPDTVGGYTF
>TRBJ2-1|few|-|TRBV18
TGTGCCAGCTCACCACCGGGGCGCCTTGGGGAGCAGTTCTTC
CASSPPGRLGEQFF
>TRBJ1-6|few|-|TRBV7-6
TGTGCCAGCAGCTTACGACAGGATACTTCACCCCTCCACTTT
CASSLRQDTSPLHF
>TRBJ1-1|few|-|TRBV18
TGTGCCAGCTCACCTCTGGACAAGGACACTGAAGCTTTCTTT
CASSPLDKDTEAFF
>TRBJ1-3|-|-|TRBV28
TGTGCCAGCAGATACAGGGAATCCTCTGGAAACACCATATATTTT
CASRYRESSGNTIYF
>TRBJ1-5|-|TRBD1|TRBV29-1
TGCAGCGTTGGATTGGGACAGGGTGGAAGTGGGCCCCAGCATTTT
CSVGLGQGGSGPQHF
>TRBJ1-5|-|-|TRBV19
TGTGCCAGTTCCGGGGGGGGCGCCCCGAATCAGCCCCAGCATTTT
CASSGGGAPNQPQHF